Presented here are 14 T cell receptor beta chains from one specimen sequenced in a study of CD8 T cells in ankylosing spondylitis. Via MiXCR, TCRdb re-called the 5' RACE reads, giving one row per CDR3 protein. The sample contains some 300,000 distinct CDR3 sequences, about a fifth of which appear only once. The sequenced sample consisted of blood, either unsorted or a sorted T cell fraction (not recorded which). These receptors were taken from a female donor with ankylosing spondylitis or in good health (not recorded which).

This clonotype showed up just a few times. The chain combines TRBV6-2 or TRBV6-3 with TRBJ1-2; D ambiguous. Trimming removed 5 bases at V and 6 bases at J, with 16 bases between. Germline assignment: CDR1 MNHEY and CDR2 SVGEGT. The CDR3 is made up of 14 amino acids. The CDR3: CASSLLSSGNGYTF. CDR3 in DNA: TGTGCCAGCAGTCTCCTAAGCAGCGGAAATGGCTACACCTTC.

The V and J genes are TRBV9 and TRBJ2-7; 10 bases fit TRBD2. The germline CDR1 and CDR2 sequences are SGDLS and YYNGEE. With V trimmed by 1 base and J by 6 bases, 4 bases remained unmatched. The CDR3 contains 14 residues. This chain's CDR3 is CASSVSTSGLEQYF. The CDR3 bases are TGTGCCAGCAGCGTATCGACTAGCGGGCTCGAGCAGTACTTC.

The V and J genes are TRBV4-2 and TRBJ2-6; the D gene is possibly TRBD1 (6 bases). The germline V and J ends were trimmed by 2 bases and 4 bases, with 15 bases remaining between them. The CDR3 extends over 17 amino acids. CDR1 LGHNA and CDR2 YNFKEQ come from the germline V gene. CDR3 DNA: TGTGCCAGCAGCCAAACGGGAACAGGGCGGGGGGCCAACGTCCTGACTTTC. Encoded protein: CASSQTGTGRGANVLTF.

This clonotype was detected many times. V gene TRBV7-3 combines with J gene TRBJ1-1; D gene ambiguous. Trimming shortened V by 2 bases and J by 1 base, and 11 bases separated the two germline ends. Looked up from germline, CDR1 is SGHTA and CDR2 is FQGTGA. CDR3 length: 15 residues. CDR3 coding DNA: TGTGCCAGCAGCTTAGTATCGACGGCGAACACTGAAGCTTTCTTT. Protein product: CASSLVSTANTEAFF. Drawing the rest from reference TRBV7-3 and TRBJ1-1, the complete variable domain is GAGVSQTPSNKVTEKGKYVELRCDPISGHTALYWYRQSLGQGPEFLIYFQGTGAADDSGLPNDRFFAVRPEGSVSTLKIQRTERGDSAVYLCASSLVSTANTEAFFGQGTRLTVV.

This clonotype was seen more than once but under ten times. The chain links TRBV4-3 to TRBJ2-1; the D is unclear. The V end lost 0 bases, the J end lost 4 bases, and 10 bases lay between the germline ends. CDR1 and CDR2 (germline): LGHNA, YSLEER. The CDR3 runs 15 residues. The CDR3 is CASSQERLNYNEQFF. In DNA, the CDR3 is TGCGCCAGCAGCCAAGAGCGGCTAAATTACAATGAGCAGTTCTTC.

This clonotype was observed a few times. V is TRBV18 and J is TRBJ2-5, with unresolved D. The CDR3 is 13 residues long. The V gene lost 3 bases and the J gene lost 5 bases, with 10 bases spanning the gap. The germline V gene encodes CDR1 KGHSH and CDR2 LQKENI. The CDR3 loop reads CASSPPSEETQYF. The DNA of the CDR3 is TGTGCCAGCTCACCCCCCAGCGAGGAGACCCAGTACTTC.

The V gene is TRBV6-6, the J gene TRBJ2-3; TRBD1 agrees at 7 bases. CDR1 and CDR2 (germline): MNHNY, SVGAGI (reference sequence). The V gene end was trimmed by 6 bases and the J gene end by 2 bases; junction bases not matched to a gene: 2. The CDR3 extends over 13 amino acids. DNA of the CDR3: TGTGCCAGCAGGACAGGGTTCACAGATACGCAGTATTTT. Encoded protein: CASRTGFTDTQYF.

This clonotype showed up just a few times. V and J are TRBV12-5 and TRBJ1-1; D ambiguous. This CDR3 contains 14 residues. Germline V gene sequence: CDR1 LGHNT, CDR2 FRNRAP. V was trimmed by 1 base and J by 0 bases, leaving 6 bases between them. In nucleotides, the CDR3 is TGTGCTAGTGGTTTGGGGCAGATGAACACTGAAGCTTTCTTT. Its translation is CASGLGQMNTEAFF. The whole variable domain, filled in from reference TRBV12-5 and TRBJ1-1, reads DARVTQTPRHKVTEMGQEVTMRCQPILGHNTVFWYRQTMMQGLELLAYFRNRAPLDDSGMPKDRFSAEMPDATLATLKIQPSEPRDSAVYFCASGLGQMNTEAFFGQGTRLTVV.

The V and J genes are TRBV3-1 and TRBJ2-2; 8 bases are shared with TRBD2. The CDR3 covers 15 residues. Germline-derived CDR1 and CDR2 are LGHDT and YNNKEL (reference sequence). With 0 bases clipped from V and 9 bases from J, the junction kept 6 bases outside the gene matches. The CDR3 coding sequence is TGTGCCAGCAGCCAAGATCTGACTAGCGAGCGGGAGCTGTTTTTT. This gives the protein CASSQDLTSERELFF.

This clonotype was seen a handful of times. This rearrangement joins TRBV30 to TRBJ1-1; the D gene is possibly TRBD1 (5 bases). V was shortened by 1 base and J by 2 bases, with 8 bases between the two germline ends. Germline V gene data show CDR1 as GTSNPN and CDR2 as SVGIG (reference sequence). This CDR3 region has 13 residues. The CDR3 sequence: CAWSGGANTEAFF. The CDR3 DNA follows: TGTGCCTGGAGTGGCGGGGCAAACACTGAAGCTTTCTTT.

Points on this clonotype: A much larger clone differs from this one at a single base, so this may be a read error. The chain carries TRBV24-1 and TRBJ1-2; TRBD1 aligns across 7 bases. The V gene's germline CDR1 is KGHDR and CDR2 SFDVKD. With 4 bases clipped from V and 4 bases from J, the junction kept 8 bases outside the gene matches. The CDR3 extends over 15 amino acids. The CDR3 nucleotides read TGTGCCACCAGTGACGCGTCGTCAGGGGGCTATGGCTACACCTTC. This sequence encodes CATSDASSGGYGYTF.

The rearrangement uses TRBV18 and TRBJ1-5; D not resolved. The V end lost 5 bases, the J end lost 1 base, and 3 bases lay between the germline ends. Germline CDR1 KGHSH, CDR2 LQKENI. The CDR3 is made up of 12 amino acids. The CDR3: CASSASNQPQHF. Here the CDR3 DNA reads TGTGCCAGCTCAGCAAGCAATCAGCCCCAGCATTTT.

The CDR3, as DNA: TGTGCCAGCTCGCTCGGGACACCCCAGGCAGATACGCAGTATTTT. Its translation is CASSLGTPQADTQYF. The chain is built from TRBV18 and TRBJ2-3, with D possibly being TRBD1 (6 bases). The CDR3 is 15 amino acids. V lost 6 bases to trimming and J lost 4 bases, with 17 bases between them. The germline V gene has CDR1 KGHSH and CDR2 LQKENI.

V usage is TRBV20-1 and J usage is TRBJ2-5; no clear D. V was cut by 1 base and J by 2 bases, with 8 bases left in between. Germline V gene sequence: CDR1 DFQATT, CDR2 SNEGSKA (reference sequence). The CDR3 has 13 residues. The CDR3 DNA sequence: TGCAGTGCTAGAGGGTCGCTTCAAGAGACCCAGTACTTC. Protein: CSARGSLQETQYF.